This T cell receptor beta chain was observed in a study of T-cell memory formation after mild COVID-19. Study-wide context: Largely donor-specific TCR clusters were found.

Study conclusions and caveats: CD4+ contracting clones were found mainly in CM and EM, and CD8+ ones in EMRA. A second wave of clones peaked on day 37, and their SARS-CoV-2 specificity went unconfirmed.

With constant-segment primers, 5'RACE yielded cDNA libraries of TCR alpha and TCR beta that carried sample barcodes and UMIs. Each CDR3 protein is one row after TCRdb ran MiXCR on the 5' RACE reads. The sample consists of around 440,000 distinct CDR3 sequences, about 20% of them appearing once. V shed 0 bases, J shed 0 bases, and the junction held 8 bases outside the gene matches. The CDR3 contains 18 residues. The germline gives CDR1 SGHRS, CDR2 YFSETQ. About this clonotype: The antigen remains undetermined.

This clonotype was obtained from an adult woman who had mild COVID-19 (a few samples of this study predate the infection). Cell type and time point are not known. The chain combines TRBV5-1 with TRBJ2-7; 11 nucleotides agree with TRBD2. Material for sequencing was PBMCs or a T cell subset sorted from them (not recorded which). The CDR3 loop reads CASSLAGLAGGSSYEQYF. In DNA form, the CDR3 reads TGCGCCAGCAGCTTGGCCGGCCTAGCGGGGGGCTCCTCCTACGAGCAGTACTTC.